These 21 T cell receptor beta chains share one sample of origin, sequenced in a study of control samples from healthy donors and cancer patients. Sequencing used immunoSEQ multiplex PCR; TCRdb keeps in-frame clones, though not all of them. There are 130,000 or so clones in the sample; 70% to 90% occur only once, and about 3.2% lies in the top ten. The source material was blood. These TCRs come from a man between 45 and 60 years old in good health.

The DNA for the CDR3 is TGCAGCGTTGACGTGGGACTAACTACAGATACGCAGTATTTT. Amino acid sequence: CSVDVGLTTDTQYF. The rearrangement joins TRBV29-1 to TRBJ2-3; 7 bases are shared with TRBD2. Germline CDR1 is SQVTM and CDR2 is ANQGSEA. V shed 3 bases and J 3 bases; nucleotides not matched to a gene: 6. This CDR3 comprises 14 residues.

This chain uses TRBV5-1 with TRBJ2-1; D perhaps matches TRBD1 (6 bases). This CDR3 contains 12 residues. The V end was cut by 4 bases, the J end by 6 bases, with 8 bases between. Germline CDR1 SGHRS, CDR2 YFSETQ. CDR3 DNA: TGCGCCAGCAGCCAACAGGGCAATGAGCAGTTCTTC. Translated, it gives CASSQQGNEQFF.

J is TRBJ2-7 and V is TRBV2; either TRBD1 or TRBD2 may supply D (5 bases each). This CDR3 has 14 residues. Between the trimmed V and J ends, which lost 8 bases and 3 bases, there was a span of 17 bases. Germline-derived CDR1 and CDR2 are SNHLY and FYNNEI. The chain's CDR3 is CASAWERDHYEQYF. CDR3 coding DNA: TGTGCCAGCGCTTGGGAACGGGACCACTACGAGCAGTACTTC.

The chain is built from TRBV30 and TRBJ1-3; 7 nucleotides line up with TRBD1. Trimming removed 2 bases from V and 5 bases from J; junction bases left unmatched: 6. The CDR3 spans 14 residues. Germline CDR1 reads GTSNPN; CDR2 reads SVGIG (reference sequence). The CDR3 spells CAWSPGQLRNTIYF. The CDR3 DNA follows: TGTGCCTGGAGTCCGGGACAGCTTAGAAACACCATATATTTT.

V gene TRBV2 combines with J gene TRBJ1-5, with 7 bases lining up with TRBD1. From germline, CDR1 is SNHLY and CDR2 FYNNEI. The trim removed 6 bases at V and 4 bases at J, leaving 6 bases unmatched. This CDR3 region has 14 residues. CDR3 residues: CASRVQGLNQPQHF. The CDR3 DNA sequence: TGTGCCAGCAGGGTACAGGGGTTGAATCAGCCCCAGCATTTT.

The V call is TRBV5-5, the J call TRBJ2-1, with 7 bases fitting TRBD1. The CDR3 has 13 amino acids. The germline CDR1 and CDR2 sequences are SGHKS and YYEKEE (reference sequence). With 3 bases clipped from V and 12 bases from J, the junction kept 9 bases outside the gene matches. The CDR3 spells CASSSYRTGVQFF. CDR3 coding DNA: TGTGCCAGCAGCTCATACCGAACAGGGGTGCAGTTCTTC. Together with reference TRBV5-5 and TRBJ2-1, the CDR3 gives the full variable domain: DAGVTQSPTHLIKTRGQQVTLRCSPISGHKSVSWYQQVLGQGPQFIFQYYEKEERGRGNFPDRFSARQFPNYSSELNVNALLLGDSALYLCASSSYRTGVQFFGPGTRLTVL.

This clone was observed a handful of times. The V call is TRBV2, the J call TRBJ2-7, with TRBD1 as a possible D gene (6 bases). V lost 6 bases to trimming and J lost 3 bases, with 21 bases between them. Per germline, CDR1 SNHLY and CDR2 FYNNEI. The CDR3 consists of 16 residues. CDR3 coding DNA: TGTGCCAGCAGCGGACCGAGGACAGCAAAACACTACGAGCAGTACTTC. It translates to CASSGPRTAKHYEQYF.

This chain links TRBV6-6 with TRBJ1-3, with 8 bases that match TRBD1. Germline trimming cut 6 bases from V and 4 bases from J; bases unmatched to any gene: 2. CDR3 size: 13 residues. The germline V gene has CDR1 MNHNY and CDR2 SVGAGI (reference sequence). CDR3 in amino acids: CASRGQEGNTIYF. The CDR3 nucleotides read TGTGCCAGCAGGGGACAGGAGGGAAACACCATATATTTT.

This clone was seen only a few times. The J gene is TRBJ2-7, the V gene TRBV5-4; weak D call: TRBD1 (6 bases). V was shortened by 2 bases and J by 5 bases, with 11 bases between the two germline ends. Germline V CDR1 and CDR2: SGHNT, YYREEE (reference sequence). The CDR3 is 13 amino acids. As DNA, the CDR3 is TGTGCCAGCAGCTTTCAGGGGATCCACGAGCAGTACTTC. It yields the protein CASSFQGIHEQYF.

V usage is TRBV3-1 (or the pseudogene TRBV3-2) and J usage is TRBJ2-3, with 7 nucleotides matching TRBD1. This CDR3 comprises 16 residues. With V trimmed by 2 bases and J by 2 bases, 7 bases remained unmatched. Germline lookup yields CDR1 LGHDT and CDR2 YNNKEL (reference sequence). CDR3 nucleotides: TGTGCCAGCAGCCAACACTGGGACAGTCTCACAGATACGCAGTATTTT. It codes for CASSQHWDSLTDTQYF.

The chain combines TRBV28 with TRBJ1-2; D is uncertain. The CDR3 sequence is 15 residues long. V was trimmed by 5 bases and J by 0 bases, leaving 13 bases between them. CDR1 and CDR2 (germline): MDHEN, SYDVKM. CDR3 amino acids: CASSRYLGPNYGYTF. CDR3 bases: TGTGCCAGCAGTAGGTACCTCGGCCCTAACTATGGCTACACCTTC.

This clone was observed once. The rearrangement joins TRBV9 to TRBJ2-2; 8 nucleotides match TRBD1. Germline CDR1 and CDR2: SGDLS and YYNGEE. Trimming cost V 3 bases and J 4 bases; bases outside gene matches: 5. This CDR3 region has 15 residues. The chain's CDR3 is CASSGQGAGTGELFF. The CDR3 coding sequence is TGTGCCAGCAGCGGGCAGGGGGCCGGCACCGGGGAGCTGTTTTTT.

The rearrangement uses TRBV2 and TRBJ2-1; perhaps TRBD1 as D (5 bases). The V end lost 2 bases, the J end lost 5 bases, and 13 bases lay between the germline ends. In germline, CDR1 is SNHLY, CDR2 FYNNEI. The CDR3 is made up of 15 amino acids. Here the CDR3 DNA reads TGTGCCAGCAGTGAAAGGGCAGGGTCCCACAATGAGCAGTTCTTC. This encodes CASSERAGSHNEQFF.

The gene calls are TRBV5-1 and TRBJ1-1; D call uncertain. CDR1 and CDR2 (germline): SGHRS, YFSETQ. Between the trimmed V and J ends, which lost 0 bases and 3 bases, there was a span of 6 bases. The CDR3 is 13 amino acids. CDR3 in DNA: TGCGCCAGCAGCTTGGAGCCCGACACTGAAGCTTTCTTT. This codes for CASSLEPDTEAFF.

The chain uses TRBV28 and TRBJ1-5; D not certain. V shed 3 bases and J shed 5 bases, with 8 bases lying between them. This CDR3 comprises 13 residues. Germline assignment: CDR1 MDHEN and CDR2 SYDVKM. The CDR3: CASSFGAYQPQHF. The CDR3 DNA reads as TGTGCCAGCAGTTTCGGTGCTTATCAGCCCCAGCATTTT.

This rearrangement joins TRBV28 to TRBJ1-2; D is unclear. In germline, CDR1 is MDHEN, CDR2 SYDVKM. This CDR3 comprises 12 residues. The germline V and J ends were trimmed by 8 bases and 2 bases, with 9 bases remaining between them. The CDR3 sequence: CASEHGNYGYTF. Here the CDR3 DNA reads TGTGCCAGCGAACACGGAAACTATGGCTACACCTTC.

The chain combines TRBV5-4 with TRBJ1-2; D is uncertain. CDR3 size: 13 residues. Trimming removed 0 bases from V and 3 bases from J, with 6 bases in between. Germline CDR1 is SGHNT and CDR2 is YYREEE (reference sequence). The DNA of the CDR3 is TGTGCCAGCAGCTTGGACACTTACTATGGCTACACCTTC. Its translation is CASSLDTYYGYTF.

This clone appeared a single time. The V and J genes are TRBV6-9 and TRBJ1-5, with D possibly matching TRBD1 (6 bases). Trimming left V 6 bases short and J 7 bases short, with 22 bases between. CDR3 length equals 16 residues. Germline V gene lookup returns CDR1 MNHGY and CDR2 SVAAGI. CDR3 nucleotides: TGTGCCAGCAGCTCTCCAGGGGAAGGACATCGGCAGCCCCAGCATTTT. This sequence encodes CASSSPGEGHRQPQHF.

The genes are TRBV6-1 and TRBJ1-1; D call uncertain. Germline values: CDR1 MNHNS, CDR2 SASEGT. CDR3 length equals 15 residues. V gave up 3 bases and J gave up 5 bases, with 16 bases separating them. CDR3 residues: CASSEGWSSFTEAFF. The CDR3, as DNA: TGTGCCAGCAGTGAGGGATGGAGTTCGTTTACTGAAGCTTTCTTT.

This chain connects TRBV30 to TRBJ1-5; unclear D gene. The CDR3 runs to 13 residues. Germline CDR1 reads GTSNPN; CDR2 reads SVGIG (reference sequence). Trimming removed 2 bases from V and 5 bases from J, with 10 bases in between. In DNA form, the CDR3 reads TGTGCCTGGAGTCGCCAGTCAGATCAGCCCCAGCATTTT. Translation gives CAWSRQSDQPQHF.

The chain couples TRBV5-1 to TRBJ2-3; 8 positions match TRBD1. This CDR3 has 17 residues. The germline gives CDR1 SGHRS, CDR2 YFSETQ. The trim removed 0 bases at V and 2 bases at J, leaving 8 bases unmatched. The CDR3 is CASSLEARGHHTDTQYF. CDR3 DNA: TGCGCCAGCAGCTTGGAGGCCAGGGGGCACCACACAGATACGCAGTATTTT.